This T cell receptor beta chain was sequenced for a study of blood T cell repertoires in COVID-19. V shed 5 bases, J shed 7 bases, and the junction held 20 bases outside the gene matches. Germline V lookup: CDR1 SNHLY, CDR2 FYNNEI. The CDR3 length is 18 residues. Authors' analysis steps: Scientists estimated how many nucleated cells there were by amplifying reference gene primers. Data came from immunoSEQ multiplex PCR; TCRdb stores just in-frame clones and leaves some out. V and J calls and clone size are those listed in that table; D and trimming were worked out from the DNA. The sample contains 290,000 or so clones, around nine tenths of which appear only once.

The sample consisted of peripheral blood. The clonotype comes from a man aged 65 to 79 with acute or convalescent COVID-19. The genes are TRBV2 and TRBJ1-1; 9 nucleotides agree with TRBD1. The CDR3 here is CASSTAPPGQGARNEAFF. CDR3 DNA sequence: TGTGCCAGCAGTACAGCCCCTCCGGGACAGGGAGCCCGGAATGAAGCTTTCTTT.